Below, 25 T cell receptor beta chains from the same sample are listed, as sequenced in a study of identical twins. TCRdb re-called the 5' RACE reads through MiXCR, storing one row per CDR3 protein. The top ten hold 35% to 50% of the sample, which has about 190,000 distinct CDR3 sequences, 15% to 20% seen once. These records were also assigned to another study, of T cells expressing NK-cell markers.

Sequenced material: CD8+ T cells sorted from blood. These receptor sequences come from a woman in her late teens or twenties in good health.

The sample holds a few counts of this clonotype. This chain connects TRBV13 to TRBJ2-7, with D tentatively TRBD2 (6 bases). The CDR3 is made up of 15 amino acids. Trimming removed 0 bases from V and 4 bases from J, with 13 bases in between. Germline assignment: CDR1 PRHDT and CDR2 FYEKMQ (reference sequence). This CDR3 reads CASSLGGTGGYEQYF. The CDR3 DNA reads TGTGCCAGCAGCTTAGGCGGGACCGGAGGGTACGAGCAGTACTTC.

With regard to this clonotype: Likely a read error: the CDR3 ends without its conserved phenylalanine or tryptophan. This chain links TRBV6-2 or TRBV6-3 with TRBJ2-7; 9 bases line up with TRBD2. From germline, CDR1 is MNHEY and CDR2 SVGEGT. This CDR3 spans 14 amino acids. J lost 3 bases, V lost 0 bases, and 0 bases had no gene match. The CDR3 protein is CASSYSTSGYEQYS. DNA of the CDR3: TGTGCCAGCAGTTACTCGACTAGCGGCTACGAGCAGTACTCC.

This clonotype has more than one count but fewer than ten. CDR3 in amino acids: CSVELVVAGGPYEQYF. The CDR3 coding sequence is TGCAGCGTTGAATTGGTTGTAGCGGGAGGGCCCTACGAGCAGTACTTC. The chain couples TRBV29-1 to TRBJ2-7; TRBD2 matches at 11 bases. With 2 bases clipped from V and 2 bases from J, the junction kept 8 bases outside the gene matches. Germline assignment: CDR1 SQVTM and CDR2 ANQGSEA. This CDR3 region has 16 residues.

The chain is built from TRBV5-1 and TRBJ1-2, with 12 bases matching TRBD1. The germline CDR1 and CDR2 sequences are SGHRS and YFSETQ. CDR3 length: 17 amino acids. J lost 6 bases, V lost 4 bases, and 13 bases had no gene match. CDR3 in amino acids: CASSVTGTGGALDGYTF. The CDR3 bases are TGCGCCAGCAGCGTCACCGGGACAGGGGGCGCTTTGGATGGCTACACCTTC.

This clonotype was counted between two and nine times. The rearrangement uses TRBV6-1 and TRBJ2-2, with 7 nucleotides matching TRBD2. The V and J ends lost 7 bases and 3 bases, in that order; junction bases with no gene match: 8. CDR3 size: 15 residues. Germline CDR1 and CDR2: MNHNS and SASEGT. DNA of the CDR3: TGTGCCAGCACCCTTTGGGAGGGATACACCGGGGAGCTGTTTTTT. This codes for CASTLWEGYTGELFF.

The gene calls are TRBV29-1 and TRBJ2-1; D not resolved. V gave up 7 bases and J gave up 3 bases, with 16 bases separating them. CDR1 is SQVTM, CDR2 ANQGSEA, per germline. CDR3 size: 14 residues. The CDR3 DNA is TGCAGCGGAAGACCTTCTCTTCTCTACAATGAGCAGTTCTTC. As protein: CSGRPSLLYNEQFF.

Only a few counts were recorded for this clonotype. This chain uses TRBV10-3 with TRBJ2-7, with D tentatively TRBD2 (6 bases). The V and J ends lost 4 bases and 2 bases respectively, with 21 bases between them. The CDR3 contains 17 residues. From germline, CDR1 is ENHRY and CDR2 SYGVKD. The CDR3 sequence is CAISVPAGSGNPYEQYF. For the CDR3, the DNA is TGTGCCATCAGTGTCCCGGCGGGGAGCGGCAATCCCTACGAGCAGTACTTC.

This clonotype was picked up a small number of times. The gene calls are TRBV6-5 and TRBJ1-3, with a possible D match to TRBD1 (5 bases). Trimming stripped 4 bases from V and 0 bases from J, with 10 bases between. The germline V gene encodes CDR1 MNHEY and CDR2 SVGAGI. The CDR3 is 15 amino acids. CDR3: CASSSGHFSGNTIYF. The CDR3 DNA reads TGTGCCAGCAGTTCAGGACACTTCTCTGGAAACACCATATATTTT.

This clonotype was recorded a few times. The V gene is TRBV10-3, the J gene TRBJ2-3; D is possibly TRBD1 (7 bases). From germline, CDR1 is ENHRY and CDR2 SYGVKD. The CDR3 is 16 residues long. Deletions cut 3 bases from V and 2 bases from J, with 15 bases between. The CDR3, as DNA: TGTGCCATCAGTGAATTAGCAGGGGGGATCACAGATACGCAGTATTTT. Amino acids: CAISELAGGITDTQYF.

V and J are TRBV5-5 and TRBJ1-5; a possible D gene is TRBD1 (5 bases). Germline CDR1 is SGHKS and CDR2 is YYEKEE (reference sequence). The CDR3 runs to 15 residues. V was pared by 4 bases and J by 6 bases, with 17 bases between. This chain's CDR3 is CASSPNGAGGQPQHF. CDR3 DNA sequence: TGTGCCAGCAGCCCTAATGGGGCGGGGGGTCAGCCCCAGCATTTT.

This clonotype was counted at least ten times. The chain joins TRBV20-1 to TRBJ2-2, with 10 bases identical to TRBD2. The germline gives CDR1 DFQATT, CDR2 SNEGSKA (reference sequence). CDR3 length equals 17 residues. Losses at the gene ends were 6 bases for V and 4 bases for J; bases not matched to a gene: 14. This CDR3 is CSADGAGTSAFTGELFF. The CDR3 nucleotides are TGCAGTGCCGACGGAGCTGGGACTAGCGCCTTCACCGGGGAGCTGTTTTTT.

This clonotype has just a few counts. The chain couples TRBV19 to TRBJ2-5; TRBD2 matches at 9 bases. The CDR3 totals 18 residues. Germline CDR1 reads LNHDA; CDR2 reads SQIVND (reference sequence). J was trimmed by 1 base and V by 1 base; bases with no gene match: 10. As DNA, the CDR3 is TGTGCCAGTAGTATAGGGCGTCTAGCGGGGACACCCCAAGAGACCCAGTACTTC. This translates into CASSIGRLAGTPQETQYF.

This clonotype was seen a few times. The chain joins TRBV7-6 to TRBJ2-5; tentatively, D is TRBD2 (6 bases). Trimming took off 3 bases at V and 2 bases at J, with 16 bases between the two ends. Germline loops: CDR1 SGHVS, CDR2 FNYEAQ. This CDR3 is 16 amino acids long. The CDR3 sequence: CASSFPGGPAQETQYF. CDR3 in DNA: TGTGCCAGCAGCTTCCCTGGAGGGCCCGCACAAGAGACCCAGTACTTC. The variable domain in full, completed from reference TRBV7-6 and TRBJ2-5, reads GAGVSQSPRYKVTKRGQDVALRCDPISGHVSLYWYRQALGQGPEFLTYFNYEAQQDKSGLPNDRFSAERPEGSISTLTIQRTEQRDSAMYRCASSFPGGPAQETQYFGPGTRLLVL.

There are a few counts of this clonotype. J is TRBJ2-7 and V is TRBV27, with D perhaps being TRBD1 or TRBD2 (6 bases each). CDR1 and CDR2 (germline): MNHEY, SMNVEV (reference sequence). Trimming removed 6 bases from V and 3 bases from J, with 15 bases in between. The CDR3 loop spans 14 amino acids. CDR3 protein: CASRWGAGRYEQYF. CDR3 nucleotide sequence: TGTGCCAGCAGGTGGGGGGCGGGACGCTACGAGCAGTACTTC.

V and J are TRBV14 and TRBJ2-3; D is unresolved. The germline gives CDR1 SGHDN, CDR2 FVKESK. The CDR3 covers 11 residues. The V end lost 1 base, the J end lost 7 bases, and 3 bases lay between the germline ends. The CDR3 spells CASSQAYTQYF. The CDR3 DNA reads TGTGCCAGCAGCCAAGCCTATACGCAGTATTTT. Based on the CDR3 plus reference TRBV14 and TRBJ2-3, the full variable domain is EAGVTQFPSHSVIEKGQTVTLRCDPISGHDNLYWYRRVMGKEIKFLLHFVKESKQDESGMPNNRFLAERTGGTYSTLKVQPAELEDSGVYFCASSQAYTQYFGPGTRLTVL.

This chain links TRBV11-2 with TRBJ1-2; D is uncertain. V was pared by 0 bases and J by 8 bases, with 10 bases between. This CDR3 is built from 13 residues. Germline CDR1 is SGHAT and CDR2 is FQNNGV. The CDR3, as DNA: TGTGCCAGCAGCTTAGAAGCGGGGTTCGGCTACACCTTC. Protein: CASSLEAGFGYTF.

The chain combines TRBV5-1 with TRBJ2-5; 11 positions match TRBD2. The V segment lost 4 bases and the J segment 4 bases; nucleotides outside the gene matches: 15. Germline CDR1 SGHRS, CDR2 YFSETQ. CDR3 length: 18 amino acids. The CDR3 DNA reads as TGCGCCAGCAGCGGTCGGATAGCGGGAGGGCCGGTTTTAGAGACCCAGTACTTC. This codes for CASSGRIAGGPVLETQYF.

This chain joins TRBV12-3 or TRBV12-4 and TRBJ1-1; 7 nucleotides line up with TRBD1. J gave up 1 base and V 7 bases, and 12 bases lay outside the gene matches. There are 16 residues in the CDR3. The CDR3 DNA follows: TGTGCCAGCAACAAACCGGAGGGGGCGGCGAACACTGAAGCTTTCTTT. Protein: CASNKPEGAANTEAFF.

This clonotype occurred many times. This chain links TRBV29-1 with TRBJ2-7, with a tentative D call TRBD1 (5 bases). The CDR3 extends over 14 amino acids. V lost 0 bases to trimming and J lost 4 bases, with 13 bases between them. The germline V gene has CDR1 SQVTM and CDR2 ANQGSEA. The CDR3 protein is CSVEDTQGGYEQYF. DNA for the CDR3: TGCAGCGTTGAAGATACCCAGGGTGGGTACGAGCAGTACTTC.

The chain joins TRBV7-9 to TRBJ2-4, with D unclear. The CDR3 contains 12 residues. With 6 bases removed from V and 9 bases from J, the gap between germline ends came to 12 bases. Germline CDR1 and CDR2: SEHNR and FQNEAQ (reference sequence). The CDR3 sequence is CASSQSTAIQYF. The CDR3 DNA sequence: TGTGCCAGCAGTCAATCCACCGCCATTCAGTACTTC.

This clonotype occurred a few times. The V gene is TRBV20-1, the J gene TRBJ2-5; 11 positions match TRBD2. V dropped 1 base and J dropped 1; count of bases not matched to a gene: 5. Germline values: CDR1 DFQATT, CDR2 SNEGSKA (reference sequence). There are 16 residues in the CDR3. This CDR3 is CSARGTSGFFQETQYF. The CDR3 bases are TGCAGTGCTAGAGGGACTAGCGGGTTCTTCCAAGAGACCCAGTACTTC.

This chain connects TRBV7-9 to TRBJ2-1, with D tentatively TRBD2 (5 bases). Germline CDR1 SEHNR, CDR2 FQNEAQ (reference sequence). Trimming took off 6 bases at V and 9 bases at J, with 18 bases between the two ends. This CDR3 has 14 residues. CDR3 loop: CASSSSGLEIEQFF. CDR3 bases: TGTGCCAGCAGTTCATCGGGGTTGGAGATTGAGCAGTTCTTC.

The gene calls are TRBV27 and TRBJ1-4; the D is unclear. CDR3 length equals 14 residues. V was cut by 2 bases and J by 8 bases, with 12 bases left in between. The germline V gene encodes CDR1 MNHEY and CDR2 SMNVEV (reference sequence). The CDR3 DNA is TGTGCCAGCAGTTTAGGTCCGGCGGTGGAAAAACTGTTTTTT. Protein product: CASSLGPAVEKLFF.

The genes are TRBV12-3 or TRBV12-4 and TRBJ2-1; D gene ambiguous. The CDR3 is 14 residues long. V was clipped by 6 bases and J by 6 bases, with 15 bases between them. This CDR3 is CASSFALFFNEQFF. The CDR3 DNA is TGTGCCAGCAGCTTCGCCCTATTTTTCAATGAGCAGTTCTTC.

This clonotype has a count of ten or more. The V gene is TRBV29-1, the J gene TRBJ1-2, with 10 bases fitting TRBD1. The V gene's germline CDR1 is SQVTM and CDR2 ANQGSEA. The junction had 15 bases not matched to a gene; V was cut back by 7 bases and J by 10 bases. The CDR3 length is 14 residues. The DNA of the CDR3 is TGCAGCGCCATCAATCCGGGACAGGGGATCGACTACACCTTC. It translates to CSAINPGQGIDYTF.